The 8 T cell receptor beta chains presented below share a single source sample, sequenced in a study of glioma-infiltrating T cells. The iRepertoire nested amplicon-rescue multiplex PCR amplified TCR alpha and beta CDR3s from RNA. TCRdb used MiXCR to reprocess the multiplex PCR reads, holding one entry per CDR3 protein. Of 150,000 to 200,000 distinct CDR3 sequences listed, about 31% were seen once; the top ten hold around 20%. The sample was glioma tissue, nonneoplastic brain tissue, or PBMCs (not recorded which). These TCRs come from a human donor with low-grade glioma or glioblastoma, undergoing nonglioma brain surgery, or in good health (not recorded which).

This clonotype was counted between two and nine times. The rearrangement links TRBV9 to TRBJ1-2; D is ambiguous. Trimming removed 0 bases at V and 1 base at J, with 7 bases between. CDR3 length equals 14 residues. The germline CDR1 and CDR2 sequences are SGDLS and YYNGEE. The CDR3 DNA is TGTGCCAGCAGCGTAGTCGGTAATAACTATGGCTACACCTTC. Residues: CASSVVGNNYGYTF.

This clonotype has a count of ten or more. The chain uses TRBV20-1 and TRBJ1-5, with 8 bases matching TRBD1. The V gene end was trimmed by 5 bases and the J gene end by 7 bases; junction bases not matched to a gene: 13. The CDR3 sequence is 15 residues long. Germline V gives CDR1 DFQATT, CDR2 SNEGSKA (reference sequence). The CDR3 bases are TGCAGTGCTTTGGACAGGGTCAATCCTTTCCAGCCCCAGCATTTT. Protein product: CSALDRVNPFQPQHF.

Comment on this clonotype: A much larger clone differs by one base, so this may be a read error. The chain is built from TRBV24-1 and TRBJ2-5; unclear D gene. Germline assignment: CDR1 KGHDR and CDR2 SFDVKD. This CDR3 spans 13 amino acids. CDR3 in amino acids: CATSESNQETKYF. The CDR3 nucleotides read TGTGCCACCAGTGAGTCCAATCAAGAGACCAAGTACTTC.

This clonotype has a count of ten or more. The chain uses TRBV6-6 and TRBJ2-3; D gene unclear. Between the trimmed V and J ends, which lost 2 bases and 7 bases, there was a span of 10 bases. The length of the CDR3 is 13 residues. Germline loops: CDR1 MNHNY, CDR2 SVGAGI (reference sequence). CDR3 sequence: CASSYTEQYTQYF. Here the CDR3 DNA reads TGTGCCAGCAGTTACACAGAGCAGTATACGCAGTATTTT.

The V and J genes are TRBV6-6 and TRBJ1-5; D is unresolved. CDR1 is MNHNY and CDR2 is SVGAGI in the germline V gene (reference sequence). There are 15 residues in the CDR3. Trimming took off 5 bases at V and 3 bases at J, with 14 bases between the two ends. The DNA for the CDR3 is TGTGCCAGCAGTCCCCGACGGGTAAACAATCAGCCCCAGCATTTT. It is translated as CASSPRRVNNQPQHF.

This clonotype was seen only a few times. CDR3 DNA sequence: TGCAGCGTTCGACTAGCGGCCAACACAGATACGCAGTATTTT. It is translated as CSVRLAANTDTQYF. The V call is TRBV29-1, the J call TRBJ2-3; TRBD2 agrees at 9 bases. With 5 bases clipped from V and 2 bases from J, the junction kept 5 bases outside the gene matches. This CDR3 has 14 residues. Germline V gives CDR1 SQVTM, CDR2 ANQGSEA.

This clonotype was found many times. J is TRBJ1-4 and V is TRBV6-1, with TRBD1 identical over 10 bases. This CDR3 spans 12 amino acids. The ends lost 2 bases at V and 14 bases at J; junction bases unmatched: 2. Per germline, CDR1 MNHNS and CDR2 SASEGT. This CDR3 is CASSEMGQGLFF. CDR3 nucleotide sequence: TGTGCCAGCAGTGAAATGGGACAGGGGCTGTTTTTT.

On this clonotype itself: Possible read error: a much larger clone is one base away. V usage is TRBV19 and J usage is TRBJ1-1; 7 positions match TRBD1. This CDR3 comprises 13 residues. Germline V gene data show CDR1 as LNHDA and CDR2 as SQIVND (reference sequence). V shed 3 bases, J shed 4 bases, and the junction held 2 bases outside the gene matches. DNA for the CDR3: TGTGCCAGTAGTATGGACAGGAGCACTGAAGCTTTCTTT. Translating gives CASSMDRSTEAFF. The complete variable domain, with remaining parts taken from reference TRBV19 and TRBJ1-1, reads DGGITQSPKYLFRKEGQNVTLSCEQNLNHDAMYWYRQDPGQGLRLIYYSQIVNDFQKGDIAEGYSVSREKKESFPLTVTSAQKNPTAFYLCASSMDRSTEAFFGQGTRLTVV.